Below, one TCR beta chain is given with its context. The antigen is undetermined. The data were taken from a study of identical twins. Overall study results and limits: While abundant cord blood beta clonotypes carried fewer insertions, memory repertoires showed no such pattern. Low generation-probability sequences were in excess among twin-shared out-of-frame alpha sequences. Excess sharing by twins proved weaker in beta out-of-frame sequences.

TCRdb ran MiXCR on the 5' RACE reads and lists one entry per CDR3 protein. Of about 720,000 distinct CDR3 sequences listed, less than 10% are singletons. Per the germline V gene, CDR1 is MDHEN and CDR2 is SYDVKM. Between the trimmed V and J ends, which lost 2 bases and 7 bases, there was a span of 11 bases. CDR3 size: 13 residues. This sample also belongs to another study, concerning yellow fever vaccine responses in identical twins.

The sequenced sample consisted of PBMCs. This sequence originates from a woman younger than 35 in good health. This chain links TRBV28 with TRBJ1-2; no clear D gene. In nucleotides, the CDR3 is TGTGCCAGCAGTTTAAAGTTAGAGCGTGGCTACACCTTC. Its translation is CASSLKLERGYTF.